This entry lists 11 T cell receptor beta chains sequenced from one sample in a study of identical twins. MiXCR, run by TCRdb on the 5' RACE reads, gives a single entry per CDR3 protein. This sample has 550,000 to 800,000 distinct CDR3 sequences, with about 7.6% found just once. These data also formed part of another study, on yellow fever vaccine responses in identical twins.

The source material was PBMCs. Receptors originate from a woman between 18 and 30 years old in good health.

This clonotype was seen only a few times. This chain links TRBV7-9 with TRBJ2-3, with D perhaps matching TRBD1 (6 bases). CDR3 length: 15 residues. CDR1 and CDR2 (germline): SEHNR, FQNEAQ (reference sequence). V was clipped by 3 bases and J by 0 bases, with 10 bases between them. CDR3 nucleotide sequence: TGTGCCAGCAGCTTTGAGGGACAAAGCACAGATACGCAGTATTTT. Its translation is CASSFEGQSTDTQYF.

This clonotype was counted many times. The genes are TRBV20-1 and TRBJ2-1; no reliable D call. The CDR3 has 16 residues. V was trimmed by 0 bases and J by 1 base, leaving 13 bases between them. The germline gives CDR1 DFQATT, CDR2 SNEGSKA (reference sequence). This CDR3 reads CSARDVAKISYNEQFF. DNA of the CDR3: TGCAGTGCTAGAGATGTGGCGAAGATATCCTACAATGAGCAGTTCTTC.

The chain carries TRBV6-1 and TRBJ1-5; D is possibly TRBD1 (5 bases). V was trimmed by 7 bases and J by 5 bases, leaving 18 bases between them. There are 15 residues in the CDR3. Germline values: CDR1 MNHNS, CDR2 SASEGT. The CDR3, as DNA: TGTGCCAGCAACGGGGGGACTTCCCTATATCAGCCCCAGCATTTT. This translates into CASNGGTSLYQPQHF.

Many counts were recorded for this clonotype. V usage is TRBV27 and J usage is TRBJ2-1, with D hard to call. Trimming took off 2 bases at V and 2 bases at J, with 13 bases between the two ends. Germline V gene lookup returns CDR1 MNHEY and CDR2 SMNVEV (reference sequence). The CDR3 extends over 16 amino acids. The DNA of the CDR3 is TGTGCCAGCAGTTTAGTGATAAACTACCCCTACAATGAGCAGTTCTTC. Its protein product is CASSLVINYPYNEQFF.

The chain has TRBV9 and TRBJ1-1, with a possible D match to TRBD1 (6 bases). The CDR3 is made up of 15 amino acids. The ends were cut back, 0 bases at V and 3 bases at J, with 12 bases in the middle. Germline loops: CDR1 SGDLS, CDR2 YYNGEE. The CDR3: CASSVEGDMDTEAFF. The CDR3 DNA is TGTGCCAGCAGCGTAGAGGGGGATATGGACACTGAAGCTTTCTTT. Full variable domain (rest looked up from reference TRBV9 and TRBJ1-1): DSGVTQTPKHLITATGQRVTLRCSPRSGDLSVYWYQQSLDQGLQFLIQYYNGEERAKGNILERFSAQQFPDLHSELNLSSLELGDSALYFCASSVEGDMDTEAFFGQGTRLTVV.

The V gene is TRBV12-3 or TRBV12-4, the J gene TRBJ1-1, with no clear D. V gave up 2 bases and J gave up 5 bases, with 15 bases separating them. There are 15 residues in the CDR3. The CDR3 protein is CASSLNLMGGTEAFF. In DNA form, the CDR3 reads TGTGCCAGCAGTTTAAATCTCATGGGAGGGACTGAAGCTTTCTTT.

This clonotype was observed many times. V usage is TRBV29-1 and J usage is TRBJ2-3, with 9 bases lining up with TRBD2. There are 13 residues in the CDR3. CDR1 is SQVTM, CDR2 ANQGSEA, per germline. J lost 4 bases, V lost 2 bases, and 1 base had no gene match. The CDR3 protein is CSVELAGPDTQYF. DNA for the CDR3: TGCAGCGTTGAACTAGCGGGACCAGATACGCAGTATTTT.

This clonotype was seen ten or more times. The chain has TRBV11-3 and TRBJ2-7; the D call may be TRBD1 or TRBD2 (5 bases each). The CDR3 consists of 14 residues. Trimming took 3 bases from V and 3 from J, leaving 12 bases between them. Germline CDR1 is SGHNT and CDR2 is YENEEA. CDR3: CASSFAGTNYEQYF. CDR3 coding DNA: TGTGCCAGCAGCTTCGCCGGGACCAACTACGAGCAGTACTTC.

This chain uses TRBV20-1 with TRBJ2-5; D may match TRBD1 or TRBD2 (5 bases each). Germline CDR1 is DFQATT and CDR2 is SNEGSKA (reference sequence). V lost 1 base to trimming and J lost 5 bases, with 11 bases between them. This CDR3 is built from 13 residues. CDR3: CSARVSGAETQYF. The CDR3 DNA reads as TGCAGTGCTAGAGTCTCCGGGGCGGAGACCCAGTACTTC.

This clonotype was seen only a few times. The V call is TRBV20-1, the J call TRBJ2-3; TRBD2 matches at 9 bases. The V segment lost 2 bases and the J segment 1 base; nucleotides outside the gene matches: 7. CDR3 length: 16 amino acids. Germline CDR1 DFQATT, CDR2 SNEGSKA (reference sequence). CDR3 nucleotide sequence: TGCAGTGCTAGACAAACAGCGGGAGGCGGCACAGATACGCAGTATTTT. It translates to CSARQTAGGGTDTQYF.

This clonotype was detected ten times or more. This sequence joins TRBV12-3 or TRBV12-4 and TRBJ2-3, with 14 bases lining up with TRBD2. This CDR3 has 16 amino acids. Losses at the gene ends were 4 bases for V and 9 bases for J; bases not matched to a gene: 9. The CDR3 spells CASSSPGLAGAETQYF. In DNA, the CDR3 is TGTGCCAGCAGTTCACCGGGACTAGCGGGAGCGGAAACGCAGTATTTT.